What follows are 6 T cell receptor beta chains derived from one specimen sequenced in a study of blood T cells in healthy people across ages. Sample-barcoded 5' priming and a J-beta primer mix drove a second PCR of roughly 6 to 12 cycles. From the 5' RACE reads, TCRdb called clonotypes with MiXCR, one entry per CDR3 protein. Of about 970,000 distinct CDR3 sequences listed, 45% to 60% are singletons. The sample comprised blood. Receptor source: a woman between 55 and 75 years old in good health.

The V call is TRBV28, the J call TRBJ2-7; 7 bases map to TRBD1. This CDR3 spans 14 amino acids. J gave up 3 bases and V 6 bases, and 8 bases lay outside the gene matches. The germline CDR1 and CDR2 sequences are MDHEN and SYDVKM. The CDR3 DNA sequence: TGTGCCAGCAGCGCCGGGACAGCCCACTACGAGCAGTACTTC. This sequence encodes CASSAGTAHYEQYF. Drawing the rest from reference TRBV28 and TRBJ2-7, the complete variable domain is DVKVTQSSRYLVKRTGEKVFLECVQDMDHENMFWYRQDPGLGLRLIYFSYDVKMKEKGDIPEGYSVSREKKERFSLILESASTNQTSMYLCASSAGTAHYEQYFGPGTRLTVT.

The J gene is TRBJ2-3, the V gene TRBV5-1; a weak D match, TRBD2 (5 bases). V gave up 5 bases and J gave up 3 bases, with 16 bases separating them. The CDR3 contains 15 residues. Germline lookup yields CDR1 SGHRS and CDR2 YFSETQ. The CDR3 DNA reads TGCGCCAGCAGATACAGCGGAGCTACTACAGATACGCAGTATTTT. This gives the protein CASRYSGATTDTQYF.

For the CDR3, the DNA is TGTGCCAGCAACCCTCGGCGGGGTGCTCTCACAGATACGCAGTATTTT. Protein product: CASNPRRGALTDTQYF. The chain carries TRBV27 and TRBJ2-3; tentative D call: TRBD2 (6 bases). V was shortened by 7 bases and J by 2 bases, with 19 bases between the two germline ends. This CDR3 comprises 16 residues. Germline V gives CDR1 MNHEY, CDR2 SMNVEV (reference sequence).

This clonotype was observed a handful of times. This chain connects TRBV7-9 to TRBJ1-4; D unresolved. CDR3 length: 15 residues. Trimming took off 5 bases at V and 10 bases at J, with 20 bases between the two ends. CDR1 SEHNR and CDR2 FQNEAQ come from the germline V gene (reference sequence). CDR3 sequence reads: CASSTTPVSEGKLFF. CDR3 DNA: TGTGCCAGCAGCACGACACCCGTTTCCGAGGGAAAACTGTTTTTT. Looking up the rest from reference TRBV7-9 and TRBJ1-4 gives the full variable domain: DTGVSQNPRHKITKRGQNVTFRCDPISEHNRLYWYRQTLGQGPEFLTYFQNEAQLEKSRLLSDRFSAERPKGSFSTLEIQRTEQGDSAMYLCASSTTPVSEGKLFFGSGTQLSVL.

This clonotype was detected many times. With a much larger clone just one base away, this may be a read error. This chain connects TRBV5-1 to TRBJ2-1; maybe TRBD2 (6 bases). Near its end, the DNA agrees better with TRBJ2-7, so the J call may be wrong. The germline V gene has CDR1 SGHRS and CDR2 YFSETQ. The CDR3 spans 14 residues. DNA for the CDR3: TGCGCCAGCAGCGCCGGGAGCGGATACAATGAGCAGTACTTC. It translates to CASSAGSGYNEQYF.

This chain's CDR3 is CASSTDRGWNSPLHF. The CDR3 region has the DNA TGCGCCAGCAGCACCGACAGGGGCTGGAATTCACCCCTCCACTTT. The genes are TRBV5-1 and TRBJ1-6, with 8 bases fitting TRBD1. V lost 4 bases, J lost 7 bases, and 7 bases stayed unmatched. There are 15 residues in the CDR3. Germline loops: CDR1 SGHRS, CDR2 YFSETQ.